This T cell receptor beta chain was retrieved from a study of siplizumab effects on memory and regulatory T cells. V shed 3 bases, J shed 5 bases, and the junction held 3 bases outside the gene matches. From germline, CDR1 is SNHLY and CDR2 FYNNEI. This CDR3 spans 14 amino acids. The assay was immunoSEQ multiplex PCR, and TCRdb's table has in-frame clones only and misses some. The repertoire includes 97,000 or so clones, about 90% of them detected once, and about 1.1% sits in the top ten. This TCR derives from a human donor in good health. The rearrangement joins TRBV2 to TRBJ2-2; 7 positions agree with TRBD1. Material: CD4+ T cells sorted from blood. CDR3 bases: TGTGCCAGCAGTGAGACAGGGCTGACCGGGGAGCTGTTTTTT. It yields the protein CASSETGLTGELFF. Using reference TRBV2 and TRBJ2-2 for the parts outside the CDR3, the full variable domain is EPEVTQTPSHQVTQMGQEVILRCVPISNHLYFYWYRQILGQKVEFLVSFYNNEISEKSEIFDDQFSVERPDGSNFTLKIRSTKLEDSAMYFCASSETGLTGELFFGEGSRLTVL.